This is a list of T cell receptor beta chains from one sample in a study of cytomegalovirus exposure and HLA in healthy donors. This table comes from immunoSEQ multiplex PCR, and its TCRdb copy is limited to in-frame clones, with some not included. The sample includes 100,000 to 150,000 clones, around four fifths seen only once; the top ten take 11%. The sequenced sample was PBMCs. These receptors came from a man aged 25 to 40 in good health and CMV-seropositive. CDR3s include the opening cysteine and the closing phenylalanine or tryptophan. D genes are given only for firm matches. Not all rows give a size; the values are once, few, many and, for expanded clones, a class.

V gene,D gene,J gene,clone size,CDR3 protein,CDR3 DNA
TRBV11-2,.,TRBJ1-3,once,CASSRRERGNTIYF,TGTGCCAGCAGCCGACGGGAACGTGGAAACACCATATATTTT
TRBV6-5,.,TRBJ2-7,.,CASSYSSEQYF,TGTGCCAGCAGTTACTCGAGCGAGCAGTACTTC
TRBV10-2,TRBD2,TRBJ2-7,.,CASSDSGNSYEQYF,TGCGCCAGCAGTGATAGCGGGAATAGCTACGAGCAGTACTTC
TRBV9,.,TRBJ1-2,.,CASSVAHYGYTF,TGTGCCAGCAGCGTAGCTCACTATGGCTACACCTTC
TRBV4-1,TRBD1,TRBJ1-2,.,CASRPQGAIGYTF,TGCGCCAGCAGACCCCAGGGGGCGATCGGCTACACCTTC
TRBV5-1,.,TRBJ1-2,.,CASSLDSGVPSYGYTF,TGCGCCAGCAGCTTGGATTCAGGGGTCCCCTCTTATGGCTACACCTTC
TRBV2,TRBD2,TRBJ2-1,few,CASSVSEGGRDYNEQFF,TGTGCCAGCAGTGTATCAGAGGGCGGGAGGGACTACAATGAGCAGTTCTTC
TRBV5-6,.,TRBJ2-7,.,CASSFIGTPSYEQYF,TGTGCCAGCAGCTTTATTGGGACACCTTCCTACGAGCAGTACTTC
TRBV7-6,TRBD2,TRBJ2-5,.,CASSFILAGQETQYF,TGTGCCAGCAGCTTTATTCTAGCGGGACAAGAGACCCAGTACTTC
TRBV27,TRBD2,TRBJ2-3,.,CASTDSGVLIDTQYF,TGTGCCAGCACCGATAGCGGGGTTCTTATAGATACGCAGTATTTT
TRBV13,TRBD2,TRBJ2-1,.,CASSRGSGSFYNEQFF,TGTGCCAGCAGCCGAGGAAGCGGGAGTTTCTACAATGAGCAGTTCTTC
TRBV6-4,.,TRBJ1-4,.,CASSSRGRPARGTNEKLFF,TGTGCCAGCTCTAGCCGGGGGAGACCGGCGCGGGGGACTAATGAAAAACTGTTTTTT
TRBV19,.,TRBJ2-7,.,CASSIARAYEQYF,TGTGCCAGTAGTATAGCTCGGGCCTACGAGCAGTACTTC
TRBV28,TRBD2,TRBJ2-2,.,CASNSIAGGGTGELFF,TGTGCCAGCAACAGTATAGCGGGAGGGGGAACCGGGGAGCTGTTTTTT